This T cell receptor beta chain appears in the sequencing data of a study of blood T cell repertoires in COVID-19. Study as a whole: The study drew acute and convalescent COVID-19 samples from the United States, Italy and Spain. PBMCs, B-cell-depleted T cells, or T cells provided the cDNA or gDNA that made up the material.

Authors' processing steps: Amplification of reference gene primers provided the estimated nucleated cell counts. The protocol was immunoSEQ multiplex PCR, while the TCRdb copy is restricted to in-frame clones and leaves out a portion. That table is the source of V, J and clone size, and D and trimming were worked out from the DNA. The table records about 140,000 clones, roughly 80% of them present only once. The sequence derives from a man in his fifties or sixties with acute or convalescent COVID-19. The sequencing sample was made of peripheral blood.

CDR3 sequence reads: CASTRTGDHTDTQYF. Written as DNA, the CDR3 is TGTGCCAGTACCAGAACAGGGGACCACACAGATACGCAGTATTTT. The rearrangement links TRBV19 to TRBJ2-3, with 7 bases matching TRBD1. The CDR3 is made up of 15 amino acids. The germline V gene has CDR1 LNHDA and CDR2 SQIVND (reference sequence). V was clipped by 7 bases and J by 2 bases; unmatched bases: 9.